One T cell receptor (beta chain) is described in this entry. This entry is derived from a study of blood T cell repertoires in COVID-19. This table comes from immunoSEQ multiplex PCR, and its TCRdb copy is limited to in-frame clones, with some not included. The table includes under 200,000 clones, approximately 90% detected once. Germline lookup yields CDR1 SGDLS and CDR2 YYNGEE. Losses at the gene ends were 6 bases for V and 2 bases for J; bases not matched to a gene: 7. The CDR3 has 15 residues. The source material was peripheral blood. This sequence joins TRBV9 and TRBJ2-2; TRBD1 matches 7 bases. The TCR originated in a woman aged 80 or over in a cohort sampled during active or convalescent COVID-19. CDR3 sequence (DNA): TGTGCCAGCACTAAAGGACAGGCCAACACCGGGGAGCTGTTTTTT. Translation gives CASTKGQANTGELFF.